The rows below give T cell receptor beta chains drawn from one sample of a study of T cells in Graves' hyperthyroidism and ophthalmopathy. TCRdb recomputed calls from the multiplex PCR reads with MiXCR, one row per CDR3 protein. The table shows over 200,000 distinct CDR3 sequences, with roughly 15% occurring only once. The sequencing sample was made of blood. These receptors were obtained from a man aged 50-59 years with Graves' hyperthyroidism. Both conserved end residues are part of each CDR3. A D gene is named only where the DNA matches it firmly. Rows may omit the clone size; those that give it use once, few, many or a size class.

TRBV7-2	many	TRBJ1-1	NA	CASSLSPGGEAFF	TGTGCCAGCAGCTTAAGTCCAGGTGGTGAAGCTTTCTTT
TRBV20-1	NA	TRBJ1-2	NA	CSAKVALTNYGYTF	TGCAGTGCTAAAGTGGCCTTGACTAACTATGGCTACACCTTC
TRBV20-1	many	TRBJ2-3	TRBD2	CSARTGRAIELPDTQYF	TGCAGTGCTAGGACCGGGAGGGCCATAGAATTACCAGATACGCAGTATTTT
TRBV20-1	many	TRBJ1-6	TRBD1	CSATRRDRGSPLHF	TGCAGTGCTACTCGACGGGACAGGGGCTCACCCCTCCACTTT
TRBV20-1	many	TRBJ2-1	TRBD2	CSARERLAGAPQFF	TGCAGTGCTAGAGAGCGACTAGCGGGAGCCCCCCAGTTCTTC
TRBV6-2/TRBV6-3	many	TRBJ1-5	TRBD1	CASSYGGTGGYSNQPQHF	TGTGCCAGCAGTTACGGCGGGACAGGGGGATATAGCAATCAGCCCCAGCATTTT
TRBV2	many	TRBJ2-5	TRBD2	CASSEPAGDQETQYF	TGTGCCAGCAGTGAACCAGCGGGGGACCAAGAGACCCAGTACTTC
TRBV9	NA	TRBJ2-6	TRBD1	CASSEGRQGAPGGSGANVLTF	TGTGCCAGCAGCGAGGGAAGACAGGGGGCGCCGGGTGGGTCCGGGGCCAACGTCCTGACTTTC
TRBV10-2	NA	TRBJ2-1	NA	CASSETGTQALVYNEQFF	TGCGCCAGCAGTGAGACAGGGACTCAGGCTTTAGTATACAATGAGCAGTTCTTC
TRBV4-3	NA	TRBJ2-1	TRBD2	CASSQDFTGGNNEQFF	TGCGCCAGCAGCCAAGATTTTACGGGGGGGAACAATGAGCAGTTCTTC
TRBV30	many	TRBJ2-7	NA	CAWSGGEAYEQYF	TGTGCCTGGAGCGGCGGAGAAGCCTACGAGCAGTACTTC
TRBV20-1	many	TRBJ1-2	NA	CSALGGPMAGYTF	TGCAGTGCCCTGGGGGGACCCATGGCCGGCTACACCTTC
TRBV12-3/TRBV12-4	many	TRBJ2-7	NA	CASSNSGGGGEQYF	TGTGCCAGCAGCAATAGCGGAGGGGGCGGCGAGCAGTACTTC
TRBV4-2	few	TRBJ2-2	TRBD2	CASSQRIGTSGNTGELFF	TGTGCCAGCAGCCAACGAATTGGGACTAGCGGAAACACCGGGGAGCTGTTTTTT
TRBV20-1	many	TRBJ2-7	TRBD2	CSARSGRDFYEQYF	TGCAGTGCTAGATCCGGGAGGGATTTCTACGAGCAGTACTTC
TRBV12-3/TRBV12-4	many	TRBJ2-5	TRBD2	CASSLARSLLAAQETQYF	TGTGCCAGCAGTTTAGCGCGGAGCCTTCTAGCGGCCCAAGAGACCCAGTACTTC
TRBV28	many	TRBJ2-1	TRBD2	CASSPQGLAAYNEQFF	TGTGCCAGCAGCCCGCAAGGACTAGCGGCGTACAATGAGCAGTTCTTC
TRBV19	few	TRBJ2-1	TRBD2	CASSIRLAGGLNEQFF	TGTGCCAGTAGTATTCGACTAGCGGGAGGGCTAAATGAGCAGTTCTTC
TRBV10-3	many	TRBJ2-3	NA	CAISESGGEADTQYF	TGTGCCATCAGTGAGTCGGGGGGAGAGGCAGATACGCAGTATTTT
TRBV7-9	NA	TRBJ2-1	NA	CASSLRDSNEQFF	TGTGCCAGCAGCTTAAGGGATAGCAATGAGCAGTTCTTC
TRBV5-1	many	TRBJ2-1	NA	CASSSKDEQFF	TGCGCCAGCAGCTCAAAAGATGAGCAGTTCTTC
TRBV6-1	NA	TRBJ2-7	NA	CASSSFKDFSYEQYF	TGTGCCAGCAGTTCTTTCAAGGACTTCTCCTACGAGCAGTACTTC
TRBV5-1	few	TRBJ2-5	TRBD1	CASSFDRGYQETQYF	TGCGCCAGCAGCTTTGACAGGGGATACCAAGAGACCCAGTACTTC
TRBV2	NA	TRBJ1-5	NA	CASSDRTDSNQPQHF	TGTGCCAGCAGTGATAGGACAGATAGCAATCAGCCCCAGCATTTT
TRBV28	many	TRBJ2-5	TRBD2	CASSHGKRDVVSQYF	TGTGCCAGCAGCCACGGGAAGCGGGACGTTGTATCCCAGTACTTC
TRBV10-3	many	TRBJ1-1	NA	CAISEVGSNTEAFF	TGTGCCATCAGTGAGGTCGGCTCCAACACTGAAGCTTTCTTT
TRBV12-5	many	TRBJ2-7	TRBD2	CASRTSTGDYEQYF	TGTGCTAGTAGGACTAGCACGGGGGACTACGAGCAGTACTTC
TRBV6-1	NA	TRBJ1-4	TRBD1	CASSAETGGYEKLFF	TGTGCCAGCAGTGCAGAGACAGGGGGCTATGAAAAACTGTTTTTT
TRBV18	many	TRBJ1-1	NA	CASSPNSGLLNTEAFF	TGTGCCAGCTCGCCCAATTCGGGACTCCTGAACACTGAAGCTTTCTTT
TRBV24-1	many	TRBJ2-2	TRBD2	CATTGTSGRVNTGELFF	TGTGCCACCACCGGGACTAGCGGGAGAGTAAACACCGGGGAGCTGTTTTTT
TRBV28	many	TRBJ2-7	NA	CASRLPGGRQYF	TGTGCCAGCAGGTTACCAGGGGGGCGGCAGTACTTC
TRBV4-1	few	TRBJ1-4	NA	CASSQDWHSTNEKLFF	TGCGCCAGCAGCCAAGATTGGCACTCAACTAATGAAAAACTGTTTTTT
TRBV11-2	NA	TRBJ2-7	NA	CASSLDYSEQYF	TGTGCCAGCAGCTTAGATTATAGCGAGCAGTACTTC
TRBV6-1	many	TRBJ1-1	NA	CASSDRENTEAFF	TGTGCCAGCAGTGACAGAGAAAACACTGAAGCTTTCTTT
TRBV5-1	few	TRBJ1-2	TRBD1	CASSPAQGATGYGYTF	TGCGCCAGCAGCCCAGCACAGGGGGCCACGGGCTATGGCTACACCTTC
TRBV20-1	few	TRBJ2-1	TRBD2	CSARGLTSGSYNEQFF	TGCAGTGCTAGAGGTCTGACTAGCGGCTCCTACAATGAGCAGTTCTTC
TRBV28	many	TRBJ2-6	NA	CASSLGYSGANVLTF	TGTGCCAGCTCCTTGGGTTACTCTGGGGCCAACGTCCTGACTTTC
TRBV12-3/TRBV12-4	few	TRBJ1-6	NA	CASSLYGNSPLHF	TGTGCCAGCAGTTTGTATGGGAATTCACCCCTCCACTTT
TRBV29-1	few	TRBJ2-1	NA	CSVVFWERDNEQFF	TGCAGCGTTGTATTTTGGGAGAGGGACAATGAGCAGTTCTTC
TRBV20-1	NA	TRBJ2-1	NA	CSAPDNEQFF	TGCAGTGCCCCGGATAATGAGCAGTTCTTC
TRBV11-3	many	TRBJ2-1	TRBD1	CASSTHRDRGRNEQFF	TGTGCCAGCAGTACCCACCGGGACAGGGGGCGGAATGAGCAGTTCTTC
TRBV5-1	NA	TRBJ2-1	NA	CASSFLTGISYNEQFF	TGCGCCAGCAGCTTCCTTACGGGGATCTCCTACAATGAGCAGTTCTTC
TRBV20-1	many	TRBJ2-1	TRBD1	CSVPGQVRGNEQFF	TGCAGTGTCCCGGGACAGGTTAGGGGCAATGAGCAGTTCTTC
TRBV10-3	many	TRBJ1-1	TRBD1	CAIRPGTGLYTEAFF	TGTGCCATCAGACCCGGGACAGGGTTGTACACTGAAGCTTTCTTT
TRBV4-1	few	TRBJ2-5	TRBD2	CASSQRGGGLEETQYF	TGCGCCAGCAGCCAACGGGGCGGGGGGTTGGAAGAGACCCAGTACTTC